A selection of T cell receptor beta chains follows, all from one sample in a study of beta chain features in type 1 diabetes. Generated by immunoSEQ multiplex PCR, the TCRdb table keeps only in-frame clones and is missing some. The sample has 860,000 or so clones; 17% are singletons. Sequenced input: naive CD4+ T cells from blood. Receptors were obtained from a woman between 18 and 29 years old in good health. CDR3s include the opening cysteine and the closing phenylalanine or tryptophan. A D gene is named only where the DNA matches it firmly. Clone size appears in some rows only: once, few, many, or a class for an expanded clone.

CASSYQGASGEQYF | TGTGCCAGCAGTTACCAAGGGGCTAGCGGAGAGCAGTACTTC | - | TRBV6-5 | TRBD2 | TRBJ2-7
CASSQSKFGLAGGDDDTQYF | TGCGCCAGCAGTCAATCGAAATTCGGACTAGCGGGAGGAGACGACGATACGCAGTATTTT | - | TRBV23-1 | TRBD2 | TRBJ2-3
CASSIDRLAGFYEQFF | TGTGCCAGTAGTATAGATCGACTAGCGGGGTTCTATGAGCAGTTCTTC | few | TRBV19 | TRBD2 | TRBJ2-1
CASREGANTGELFF | TGTGCCAGCAGAGAGGGCGCGAACACCGGGGAGCTGTTTTTT | - | TRBV2 | - | TRBJ2-2
CASSPRTGPYNEQFF | TGCGCCAGCAGCCCAAGGACAGGGCCCTACAATGAGCAGTTCTTC | few | TRBV5-1 | TRBD1 | TRBJ2-1
CASIGQGSGSSDTQYF | TGTGCCAGCATAGGTCAAGGTAGCGGGAGTTCAGATACGCAGTATTTT | few | TRBV2 | TRBD2 | TRBJ2-3
CASSLGGSAETQYF | TGTGCCAGCAGCTTAGGCGGGAGCGCGGAGACCCAGTACTTC | few | TRBV7-2 | TRBD2 | TRBJ2-5
CASSYDDSSTDTQYF | TGTGCCAGCAGTTACGACGACTCCAGCACAGATACGCAGTATTTT | - | TRBV6-5 | - | TRBJ2-3
CASSYLTVNTEAFF | TGTGCCAGCAGCTACCTCACAGTGAACACTGAAGCTTTCTTT | - | TRBV14 | - | TRBJ1-1
CSVEGRGGPQDNEQFF | TGCAGCGTTGAAGGTCGGGGCGGCCCCCAGGACAATGAGCAGTTCTTC | few | TRBV29-1 | - | TRBJ2-1
CASSPHIISGNTIYF | TGTGCCAGCAGCCCCCATATCATCTCTGGAAACACCATATATTTT | few | TRBV11-2 | - | TRBJ1-3
CASSQRRPNTGELFF | TGCGCCAGCAGCCAGAGGAGACCAAACACCGGGGAGCTGTTTTTT | few | TRBV4-1 | - | TRBJ2-2
CASSQSGLLYYGYTF | TGCGCCAGCAGCCAGTCAGGGCTGCTCTACTATGGCTACACCTTC | - | TRBV4-1 | - | TRBJ1-2
CASSLYRGSGLAENEQYF | TGCGCCAGCAGCTTGTATCGAGGATCGGGACTAGCGGAAAACGAGCAGTACTTC | few | TRBV5-1 | TRBD2 | TRBJ2-7
CASSVQDRRTDTQYF | TGTGCCAGCAGCGTACAGGACAGGCGCACAGATACGCAGTATTTT | - | TRBV9 | TRBD1 | TRBJ2-3
CASRDPLRTTEAFF | TGTGCCAGCAGAGACCCGCTAAGGACCACTGAAGCTTTCTTT | few | TRBV6-6 | - | TRBJ1-1
CASSQVVRLDLYGYTF | TGCGCCAGCAGCCAAGTGGTCCGTCTAGACCTCTATGGCTACACCTTC | few | TRBV4-3 | - | TRBJ1-2
CASSPWRNEQFF | TGTGCCAGCAGTCCCTGGAGGAATGAGCAGTTCTTC | - | TRBV6-1 | - | TRBJ2-1
CASSIMTKSNEQFF | TGTGCCAGTAGTATAATGACCAAATCCAATGAGCAGTTCTTC | - | TRBV19 | - | TRBJ2-1
CASSEPLAYQETQYF | TGTGCCAGCAGTGAACCCCTGGCGTACCAAGAGACCCAGTACTTC | few | TRBV2 | - | TRBJ2-5
CASSQSLVPGQETQYF | TGTGCCAGCAGCCAGTCCCTGGTCCCAGGTCAAGAGACCCAGTACTTC | - | TRBV7-2 | - | TRBJ2-5
CASSGLGQKNTGELFF | TGTGCCAGCAGTGGCCTGGGACAGAAGAACACCGGGGAGCTGTTTTTT | few | TRBV6-6 | TRBD1 | TRBJ2-2
CSAEGQETQYF | TGCAGTGCTGAGGGCCAAGAGACCCAGTACTTC | - | TRBV20-1 | - | TRBJ2-5
CSAMSGYEQYF | TGCAGTGCTATGTCTGGGTACGAGCAGTACTTC | few | TRBV20-1 | - | TRBJ2-7
CASRRTGEDYEQYF | TGTGCCAGCAGGCGGACAGGGGAAGACTACGAGCAGTACTTC | few | TRBV6-1 | TRBD1 | TRBJ2-7
CASSPSPSGEQFF | TGTGCCAGCAGCCCCTCGCCTAGCGGAGAGCAGTTCTTC | few | TRBV7-9 | TRBD2 | TRBJ2-1
CASRLAGEVINEQFF | TGTGCCAGTAGGTTAGCGGGAGAAGTTATCAATGAGCAGTTCTTC | few | TRBV19 | TRBD2 | TRBJ2-1
CAISGGAAYEQYF | TGTGCCATCAGTGGAGGCGCAGCCTACGAGCAGTACTTC | few | TRBV10-3 | - | TRBJ2-7
CASSQSKVGEVPRRDTDTQYF | TGCGCCAGCAGTCAATCTAAGGTGGGGGAGGTACCGCGTCGTGACACAGATACGCAGTATTTT | few | TRBV23-1 | - | TRBJ2-3
CASSPGGASYGYTF | TGTGCCAGCTCACCAGGGGGAGCGAGCTATGGCTACACCTTC | - | TRBV18 | - | TRBJ1-2
CASGSLTRRGTLHGYTF | TGTGCTAGTGGTTCCCTAACCCGCCGGGGGACCCTCCATGGCTACACCTTC | few | TRBV12-5 | - | TRBJ1-2
CASSPQPNYGYTF | TGTGCCAGCAGCCCGCAGCCTAACTATGGCTACACCTTC | - | TRBV7-3 | - | TRBJ1-2
CASSQGRSTDTQYF | TGCGCCAGCAGCCAGGGACGGTCCACAGATACGCAGTATTTT | - | TRBV5-1 | - | TRBJ2-3
CASSPRGSSYEQYF | TGTGCCAGCAGCCCCAGGGGGTCGTCCTACGAGCAGTACTTC | - | TRBV9 | TRBD1 | TRBJ2-7
CAINAGPQGGVDTQYF | TGTGCCATCAATGCTGGTCCGCAGGGGGGCGTAGATACGCAGTATTTT | few | TRBV10-3 | - | TRBJ2-3
CAIRSTGSTYNEQFF | TGTGCCATCAGATCTACAGGGTCCACCTACAATGAGCAGTTCTTC | - | TRBV10-3 | - | TRBJ2-1
CASSLGGIPRYTF | TGTGCCAGCAGCTTGGGGGGTATCCCTCGCTACACCTTC | - | TRBV5-6 | - | TRBJ1-2